The rows below give T cell receptor beta chains drawn from one sample of a study of T cells after yellow fever vaccination. Via MiXCR, TCRdb re-called the 5' RACE reads, giving one row per CDR3 protein. The repertoire includes 70,000 or so distinct CDR3 sequences, about 6% of them detected once, and roughly 2% sits in the top ten. Sequencing was performed on CD4+ T cells sorted from PBMCs, taken around 16 days after the first yellow fever vaccination. Receptor source: a man younger than 35 who received the YFV17D yellow fever vaccine. Each CDR3 is given with its conserved first and last residue.

V gene,CDR3 protein
TRBV5-1,CASSPGGSAGDTQYF
TRBV5-6,CASSWGRTNTGELFF
TRBV10-3,CAISAGTGYTDTQYF
TRBV12-3/TRBV12-4,CASSLAIGGAWNEQFF
TRBV11-2,CASSPGAGRNTEAFF
TRBV7-7,CASSLRGGDRTDTQYF
TRBV12-3/TRBV12-4,CASSLTTSGGSYNEQFF
TRBV20-1,CSARDYRLYGYTF
TRBV7-2,CASSLTAGGPDTQYF
TRBV7-8,CASSLRGLKGNIQYF
TRBV12-3/TRBV12-4,CASSQNDRINQPQHF
TRBV5-8,CASSSDGAWGTQYF
TRBV27,CASSFSGGPQPQHF
TRBV20-1,CSASLGNSKTQYF
TRBV2,CASNDGGNEKLFF
TRBV14,CASSPQWEGTDTQYF
TRBV5-5,CASSSRGRETQYF
TRBV6-1,CASSANRGSKNIQYF
TRBV2,CASSGVQRQETQYF
TRBV4-3,CASSQSRLAGDTQYF
TRBV28,CASTWGSHQPQHF
TRBV6-2/TRBV6-3,CASSRTGWGHQPQHF
TRBV9,CASSVSPDSRSGNTIYF
TRBV20-1,CSARDRKTGSGSPLHF
TRBV5-1,CASSCPGPDTQYF
TRBV6-5,CASSYDGDEQFF